The entry below describes one T cell receptor (beta chain). These data come from a study of shared clonotypes between healthy human individuals. This CDR3 contains 18 residues. After removal of 2 bases from V and 4 bases from J, the junction contained 13 bases not matched to a gene. The germline CDR1 and CDR2 sequences are MNHNS and SASEGT. Clones were sequenced by immunoSEQ multiplex PCR, and TCRdb holds only the in-frame ones, with some missing. Found here are about 690,000 clones, about 90% of them singletons; the top ten hold 34%. Material: memory CD8+ T cells from PBMCs. As to subset: CD45RO+ cells pooled with CCR7-negative TemRA cells. The receptor was isolated from a young man in good health. Some clones in this sample may be carry-over from other donors' samples. The chain has TRBV6-1 and TRBJ2-7, with TRBD2 identical over 11 bases. Here the CDR3 DNA reads TGTGCCAGCAGTGAACTGTATTCAGGGACTAGCGGAAGATACGAGCAGTACTTC. It codes for CASSELYSGTSGRYEQYF.